The following is a T cell receptor beta chain sequence with its context. The data belong to a study of blood T cell repertoires in COVID-19. Study background: PBMCs, B-cell-depleted T cells, or T cells provided the cDNA or gDNA that made up the material.

Germline-derived CDR1 and CDR2 are MDHEN and SYDVKM. The CDR3 loop spans 15 amino acids. Losses at the gene ends were 2 bases for V and 6 bases for J; bases not matched to a gene: 5. In the authors' workflow: Estimation of nucleated cell counts relied on the amplification of reference gene primers. The protocol was immunoSEQ multiplex PCR, while the TCRdb copy is restricted to in-frame clones and leaves out a portion. That table furnishes V, J and clone size, whereas the DNA furnished D and trimming. The sample contains about 330,000 clones, more than 70% of which appear only once. The clonotype comes from a woman aged 25-40 years who had recovered from COVID-19. The chain is built from TRBV28 and TRBJ1-4; 8 bases line up with TRBD1. The sample comprised PBMCs or T cells enriched from blood (not recorded which). The CDR3 sequence is CASSLETGVDEKLFF. DNA for the CDR3: TGTGCCAGCAGTTTAGAGACAGGGGTGGATGAAAAACTGTTTTTT.